The rows below give T cell receptor beta chains drawn from one sample of a study of T cell responses to AZD1222 COVID-19 vaccine. Assay used: immunoSEQ multiplex PCR; TCRdb lists only in-frame clones, some missing. The sample carries approximately 120,000 clones, around 88% recorded once. The material sequenced was peripheral blood, taken on day 0 of MenACWY control vaccination. These receptors all come from an adult in good health. CDR3s include the opening cysteine and the closing phenylalanine or tryptophan. A D gene is named only where the DNA matches it firmly. Expanded clones are given a class, and other clones once, few, many or no size at all.

cdr3_aa | cdr3_nt | d_call | j_call | v_call | clone_size
CASSVDPGGNTEAFF | TGTGCCAGCAGCGTAGATCCAGGGGGGAACACTGAAGCTTTCTTT | TRBD1 | TRBJ1-1 | TRBV9 | NA
CASSPRTGTEAFF | TGTGCCAGCAGTCCAAGGACAGGGACTGAAGCTTTCTTT | TRBD1 | TRBJ1-1 | TRBV27 | NA
CSTRTSYGYTF | TGCAGTACACGAACCTCCTATGGCTACACCTTC | NA | TRBJ1-2 | TRBV20-1 | NA
CASSSGLAWTGELFF | TGTGCCAGCAGCTCCGGACTAGCGTGGACCGGGGAGCTGTTTTTT | TRBD2 | TRBJ2-2 | TRBV7-8 | few
CASSYSWGTGDEQFF | TGTGCCAGCAGTTACTCGTGGGGTACTGGGGATGAGCAGTTCTTC | NA | TRBJ2-1 | TRBV6-5 | NA
CASSLLGRINYGYTF | TGTGCCAGCAGCCTACTTGGCAGAATTAACTATGGCTACACCTTC | NA | TRBJ1-2 | TRBV7-2 | few
CASTRQGADEQYF | TGTGCCAGCACCCGACAGGGGGCGGACGAGCAGTACTTC | TRBD1 | TRBJ2-7 | TRBV5-4 | NA
CASSLRTGINQPQHF | TGTGCCAGCAGCTTGCGGACAGGTATCAATCAGCCCCAGCATTTT | TRBD1 | TRBJ1-5 | TRBV5-5 | NA
CASSYSVRRGNEQFF | TGTGCCAGCAGTTACTCGGTTCGCAGGGGCAATGAGCAGTTCTTC | NA | TRBJ2-1 | TRBV6-5 | NA
CASSLPREATGELFF | TGTGCCAGCAGCTTACCGCGGGAGGCGACCGGGGAGCTGTTTTTT | TRBD2 | TRBJ2-2 | TRBV11-3 | NA
CASSYSVQRELFF | TGTGCCAGCAGTTACTCGGTGCAGAGGGAGCTGTTTTTT | NA | TRBJ2-2 | TRBV6-5 | NA
CASSGRDRGASQYF | TGTGCCAGCAGCGGCCGGGACAGGGGAGCTTCCCAGTACTTC | TRBD1 | TRBJ2-5 | TRBV7-2 | NA
CASSPMEGTGGFYEQYF | TGTGCCAGCAGTCCCATGGAAGGGACAGGGGGTTTCTACGAGCAGTACTTC | TRBD1 | TRBJ2-7 | TRBV27 | NA
CAWTEPTAPNQPQHF | TGTGCCTGGACAGAGCCAACAGCGCCTAATCAGCCCCAGCATTTT | NA | TRBJ1-5 | TRBV30 | NA
CASSPIGPPDSPLHF | TGTGCCAGCTCACCGATAGGACCGCCTGATTCACCCCTCCACTTT | NA | TRBJ1-6 | TRBV18 | once
CASSWTGGINSEAFF | TGTGCCAGCAGTTGGACAGGGGGTATCAACTCTGAAGCTTTCTTT | TRBD1 | TRBJ1-1 | TRBV27 | once
CASSLEQGF | TGTGCCAGCAGTTTAGAGCAGGGCTTC | NA | TRBJ1-2 | TRBV28 | few
CASSPRNEQFF | TGTGCCAGCAGCCCCCGAAATGAGCAGTTCTTC | NA | TRBJ2-1 | TRBV12-3/TRBV12-4 | NA
CASSSPTGANIQYF | TGTGCCAGCAGCTCACCGACAGGGGCTAACATTCAGTACTTC | TRBD1 | TRBJ2-4 | TRBV5-5 | NA
CASSQDHTFYGYTF | TGCGCCAGCAGCCAAGATCACACGTTCTATGGCTACACCTTC | NA | TRBJ1-2 | TRBV4-1 | NA